This T cell receptor (beta chain) was identified in a study of blood T cell repertoires in COVID-19. Study summary: Italy, Spain and the United States were the sources of the convalescent and acute COVID-19 samples.

Sequenced by immunoSEQ multiplex PCR; TCRdb stores in-frame clones only, minus some. In the table there are 150,000 to 200,000 clones, more than 75% of which are singletons. The CDR3 totals 16 residues. Germline V gives CDR1 SGHTA, CDR2 FQGTGA. Trimming removed 5 bases from V and 2 bases from J, with 18 bases in between. In Seattle, patients joined the study during active infection and were tracked longitudinally. The chain combines TRBV7-3 with TRBJ1-1, with unresolved D. Sequenced material: peripheral blood. This TCR was recovered from a woman between 40 and 55 years old with COVID-19, enrolled during active disease. The CDR3 is CASSPDGPAPNTEAFF. CDR3 sequence (DNA): TGTGCCAGCAGCCCCGATGGGCCCGCTCCAAACACTGAAGCTTTCTTT.